Following are 25 T cell receptor beta chains from one sample sequenced in a study of T cell changes during pregnancy in multiple sclerosis. Sequenced by immunoSEQ multiplex PCR; TCRdb stores in-frame clones only, minus some. The sample holds about 89,000 clones; 85% to 95% are singletons and the top ten take approximately 0.8%. The sample consisted of peripheral blood, taken in the third trimester of pregnancy. The origin of the receptors is a female donor with multiple sclerosis, enrolled in a pregnancy study.

The chain has TRBV28 and TRBJ2-7, with 8 bases matching TRBD2. Germline CDR1 is MDHEN and CDR2 is SYDVKM. The V segment lost 8 bases and the J segment 4 bases; nucleotides outside the gene matches: 10. The CDR3 consists of 14 residues. The CDR3 bases are TGTGCCAGCTCCGCCCGACTAGCGTCGTACGAGCAGTACTTC. Protein product: CASSARLASYEQYF.

V is TRBV30 and J is TRBJ1-4, with 9 bases aligning to TRBD1. V was clipped by 8 bases and J by 7 bases; unmatched bases: 8. This CDR3 is 13 amino acids long. Germline V gives CDR1 GTSNPN, CDR2 SVGIG (reference sequence). This chain's CDR3 is CAPPGTGFEKLFF. The DNA for the CDR3 is TGTGCCCCCCCCGGGACAGGGTTTGAAAAACTGTTTTTT.

The CDR3 bases are TGTGCCAGCAGCCAACCGGGAAGCCCAATCTATGGCTACACCTTC. Its protein product is CASSQPGSPIYGYTF. The rearrangement links TRBV4-2 to TRBJ1-2; D gene unclear. Trimming took 2 bases from V and 4 from J, leaving 14 bases between them. The V gene's germline CDR1 is LGHNA and CDR2 YNFKEQ. The CDR3 is 15 residues long.

This chain uses TRBV6-1 with TRBJ1-5; D not certain. The CDR3 runs 13 residues. Germline loops: CDR1 MNHNS, CDR2 SASEGT. V lost 1 base and J 4 bases, leaving 5 bases between the germline ends. The CDR3 here is CASSEGANQPQHF. CDR3 coding DNA: TGTGCCAGCAGTGAAGGGGCAAATCAGCCCCAGCATTTT.

The chain carries TRBV5-1 and TRBJ1-2; 9 bases map to TRBD1. CDR3 length: 13 residues. The germline CDR1 and CDR2 sequences are SGHRS and YFSETQ. Trimming removed 5 bases from V and 2 bases from J; junction bases left unmatched: 1. As DNA, the CDR3 is TGCGCCAGCAGGGGGACAGGGAACTATGGCTACACCTTC. Translation gives CASRGTGNYGYTF.

The chain recombines TRBV19 with TRBJ1-2; D is uncertain. Germline CDR1 is LNHDA and CDR2 is SQIVND (reference sequence). The CDR3 length is 13 residues. V shed 6 bases and J shed 4 bases, with 12 bases lying between them. The CDR3 region has the DNA TGTGCCAGTAGCCAAACAGCATTCTATGGCTACACCTTC. Translating gives CASSQTAFYGYTF.

V is TRBV2 and J is TRBJ1-2; D not certain. The germline V gene encodes CDR1 SNHLY and CDR2 FYNNEI. Between the trimmed V and J ends, which lost 4 bases and 14 bases, there was a span of 11 bases. The CDR3 loop spans 10 amino acids. Here the CDR3 reads CASSVESSTF. DNA of the CDR3: TGTGCCAGCAGTGTAGAGTCTTCAACCTTC.

In DNA, the CDR3 is TGCAGCGTGCAACAGGGTGGGAGGGCCAACGTCCTGACTTTC. It specifies CSVQQGGRANVLTF. The chain uses TRBV29-1 and TRBJ2-6, with D maybe TRBD1 (6 bases). V was cut by 6 bases and J by 5 bases, with 14 bases left in between. The CDR3 totals 14 residues. CDR1 SQVTM and CDR2 ANQGSEA come from the germline V gene.

The chain recombines TRBV7-3 with TRBJ2-7, with a weak D call TRBD2 (5 bases). Germline V gene data show CDR1 as SGHTA and CDR2 as FQGTGA. Between the trimmed V and J ends, which lost 5 bases and 6 bases, there was a span of 20 bases. This CDR3 has 15 residues. CDR3: CASSLATVPSSEQYF. Here the CDR3 DNA reads TGTGCCAGCAGCCTAGCTACGGTCCCAAGCTCCGAGCAGTACTTC. Using reference TRBV7-3 and TRBJ2-7 for the parts outside the CDR3, the full variable domain is GAGVSQTPSNKVTEKGKYVELRCDPISGHTALYWYRQSLGQGPEFLIYFQGTGAADDSGLPNDRFFAVRPEGSVSTLKIQRTERGDSAVYLCASSLATVPSSEQYFGPGTRLTVT.

This chain joins TRBV19 and TRBJ2-5; TRBD2 matches at 10 bases. The J segment lost 2 bases and the V segment lost 5 bases, leaving 11 bases of the junction unmatched. This CDR3 comprises 17 residues. CDR1 and CDR2 (germline): LNHDA, SQIVND (reference sequence). In DNA, the CDR3 is TGTGCCAGTAGTCCCCGAGCGGGAGGGCCTGATCAAGAGACCCAGTACTTC. Translating it yields CASSPRAGGPDQETQYF.

The chain uses TRBV19 and TRBJ2-1; D may be TRBD2 (5 bases). The V end was cut by 3 bases, the J end by 0 bases, with 12 bases between. CDR3 size: 16 residues. The germline CDR1 and CDR2 sequences are LNHDA and SQIVND (reference sequence). The CDR3 region has the DNA TGTGCCAGTAGTATCCCCCGGGAACGCTCCTACAATGAGCAGTTCTTC. As protein: CASSIPRERSYNEQFF.

This clone is a singleton in its sample. The V call is TRBV5-1, the J call TRBJ1-4, with TRBD1 matching 10 bases. Unmatched junction bases numbered 3, after V lost 2 bases and J lost 8 bases. Germline CDR1 and CDR2: SGHRS and YFSETQ. The CDR3 sequence is 14 residues long. As DNA, the CDR3 is TGCGCCAGCAGCTTAATGACAGGGGGCGAAAAACTGTTTTTT. Protein product: CASSLMTGGEKLFF. Combining the CDR3 with reference TRBV5-1 and TRBJ1-4 gives the whole variable domain KAGVTQTPRYLIKTRGQQVTLSCSPISGHRSVSWYQQTPGQGLQFLFEYFSETQRNKGNFPGRFSGRQFSNSRSEMNVSTLELGDSALYLCASSLMTGGEKLFFGSGTQLSVL.

This clone was seen more than once but under ten times. The rearrangement links TRBV11-3 to TRBJ1-1; D is perhaps TRBD1 (5 bases). From germline, CDR1 is SGHNT and CDR2 YENEEA. V lost 4 bases and J 4 bases, leaving 10 bases between the germline ends. This CDR3 is 13 amino acids long. Here the CDR3 DNA reads TGTGCCAGCAGCTCGGGACTCGGCACTGAAGCTTTCTTT. Protein: CASSSGLGTEAFF.

The chain combines TRBV6-5 with TRBJ2-1, with 10 bases aligning to TRBD2. CDR3 length: 16 residues. V lost 2 bases and J lost 3; bases outside the gene matches: 4. CDR1 is MNHEY and CDR2 is SVGAGI in the germline V gene. The CDR3 nucleotides are TGTGCCAGCAGTTACGGTCGGACTAGCGGCTACAATGAGCAGTTCTTC. It encodes CASSYGRTSGYNEQFF.

The chain combines TRBV27 with TRBJ1-1; D is possibly TRBD1 (5 bases). The CDR3 covers 11 residues. The germline CDR1 and CDR2 sequences are MNHEY and SMNVEV (reference sequence). The V gene lost 8 bases and the J gene lost 5 bases, with 9 bases spanning the gap. CDR3 sequence reads: CASLRGTEAFF. The CDR3 nucleotides are TGTGCCAGCCTGCGGGGGACTGAAGCTTTCTTT.

Notes on this clone: The sample has other DNA sequences that encode this CDR3 too. The chain joins TRBV5-1 to TRBJ2-7; 9 bases map to TRBD2. The CDR3 sequence is 15 residues long. CDR1 SGHRS and CDR2 YFSETQ come from the germline V gene. The trim removed 2 bases at V and 2 bases at J, leaving 5 bases unmatched. The CDR3 nucleotides are TGCGCCAGCAGCTTAGGCCTAGCGGGACCCTACGAGCAGTACTTC. Amino acid sequence: CASSLGLAGPYEQYF.

The chain recombines TRBV18 with TRBJ1-3; the match to TRBD1 covers 7 bases. Unmatched junction bases numbered 9, after V lost 8 bases and J lost 2 bases. This CDR3 contains 15 residues. Germline V gene lookup returns CDR1 KGHSH and CDR2 LQKENI. CDR3 DNA: TGTGCCAGCGTGCCGGGACAGAAGGCTGGAAACACCATATATTTT. Protein: CASVPGQKAGNTIYF.

This clone was seen just once. The chain recombines TRBV6-5 with TRBJ2-7; TRBD2 is a possible D gene (5 bases). Trimming pared 2 bases from V and 6 bases from J, leaving 11 bases between. The CDR3 has 13 residues. Germline values: CDR1 MNHEY, CDR2 SVGAGI. CDR3 in amino acids: CASSYRGSTEQYF. Written as DNA, the CDR3 is TGTGCCAGCAGTTACCGGGGTAGTACCGAGCAGTACTTC.

The chain has TRBV4-2 and TRBJ2-1; possible D gene TRBD2, 5 bases. The CDR3 has 15 amino acids. The ends were cut back, 1 base at V and 12 bases at J, with 19 bases in the middle. The V gene's germline CDR1 is LGHNA and CDR2 YNFKEQ. CDR3 nucleotide sequence: TGTGCCAGCAGCCAAGGTGGGGTAGCGAGACGTGGGCAGTTCTTC. Its translation is CASSQGGVARRGQFF.

This clone was seen once. The chain is built from TRBV7-2 and TRBJ2-3; TRBD2 agrees at 7 bases. CDR3 length: 14 amino acids. Trimming cost V 5 bases and J 6 bases; bases outside gene matches: 8. CDR1 is SGHTA and CDR2 is FQGNSA in the germline V gene. In nucleotides, the CDR3 is TGTGCCAGCAGCCAAGCGGGACGTGCCGATACGCAGTATTTT. Translation: CASSQAGRADTQYF.

The V call is TRBV7-2, the J call TRBJ2-5; 7 nucleotides align to TRBD1. The CDR3 is 14 residues long. Germline CDR1 and CDR2: SGHTA and FQGNSA. The V segment lost 5 bases and the J segment 4 bases; nucleotides outside the gene matches: 7. This CDR3 is CASSRSGGRETQYF. In DNA form, the CDR3 reads TGTGCCAGCAGCCGATCAGGGGGTAGAGAGACCCAGTACTTC.

The CDR3 sequence: CASSTSDRGTEAFF. The CDR3 DNA is TGTGCCAGCAGTACAAGCGACAGGGGCACTGAAGCTTTCTTT. The V call is TRBV27, the J call TRBJ1-1, with TRBD1 identical over 8 bases. Losses at the gene ends were 5 bases for V and 4 bases for J; bases not matched to a gene: 6. This CDR3 has 14 residues. Germline CDR1 and CDR2: MNHEY and SMNVEV (reference sequence).

This clone showed up just once. The chain couples TRBV7-2 to TRBJ2-5; 7 bases agree with TRBD1. Unmatched junction bases numbered 6, after V lost 3 bases and J lost 5 bases. CDR1 is SGHTA and CDR2 is FQGNSA in the germline V gene. The CDR3 is 14 residues long. The CDR3 nucleotides read TGTGCCAGCAGCTTTCAGGGGGTGGGGGAGACCCAGTACTTC. As protein: CASSFQGVGETQYF. Full variable domain (remainder filled in from reference TRBV7-2 and TRBJ2-5): GAGVSQSPSNKVTEKGKDVELRCDPISGHTALYWYRQSLGQGLEFLIYFQGNSAPDKSGLPSDRFSAERTGGSVSTLTIQRTQQEDSAVYLCASSFQGVGETQYFGPGTRLLVL.

The genes are TRBV18 and TRBJ2-3; unclear D gene. The CDR3 has 15 amino acids. V dropped 3 bases and J dropped 1 base, with 11 bases sitting between them. Germline loops: CDR1 KGHSH, CDR2 LQKENI. This CDR3 is CASSPSVRGTDTQYF. As DNA, the CDR3 is TGTGCCAGCTCACCTTCGGTTAGAGGCACAGATACGCAGTATTTT. Combining the CDR3 with reference TRBV18 and TRBJ2-3 gives the whole variable domain NAGVMQNPRHLVRRRGQEARLRCSPMKGHSHVYWYRQLPEEGLKFMVYLQKENIIDESGMPKERFSAEFPKEGPSILRIQQVVRGDSAAYFCASSPSVRGTDTQYFGPGTRLTVL.

This sequence joins TRBV4-1 and TRBJ2-7; TRBD2 agrees at 15 bases. The J segment lost 7 bases and the V segment lost 3 bases, leaving 7 bases of the junction unmatched. Germline-derived CDR1 and CDR2 are MGHRA and YSYEKL. The CDR3 runs to 16 residues. CDR3 coding DNA: TGCGCCAGCAGCCAGGGACTAGCGGGAGGTCTGCGTGAGCAGTACTTC. Translating it yields CASSQGLAGGLREQYF.